The 25 T cell receptor beta chains given below trace back to one sample, sequenced in a study of T cell changes during pregnancy in multiple sclerosis (dated by TCRdb to the late 2010s). Libraries were constructed by the immunoSEQ multiplex PCR assay. TCRdb stores this immuneACCESS table with in-frame sequences only. Part of the clones is absent; in the studies checked, under half of the shortfall reflects unresolved V genes, and no reason is known for the rest. Across this sample there are about 50,000 clones, with approximately 92% seen only once. The top ten hold approximately 0.4% of the sample. The source material was CD4+ T cells from peripheral blood mononuclear cells, sampled before pregnancy. These receptors all come from a female donor with multiple sclerosis, enrolled in a pregnancy study.

V usage is TRBV14 and J usage is TRBJ2-7; the D gene is possibly TRBD1 (6 bases). V lost 4 bases to trimming and J lost 1 base, with 23 bases between them. CDR1 is SGHDN and CDR2 is FVKESK in the germline V gene. The CDR3 spans 18 residues. CDR3 sequence reads: CASSPGVPLRINSYEQYF. The DNA of the CDR3 is TGTGCCAGCAGCCCAGGGGTGCCTCTTCGGATCAATTCCTACGAGCAGTACTTC. Full variable domain (missing parts from reference TRBV14 and TRBJ2-7): EAGVTQFPSHSVIEKGQTVTLRCDPISGHDNLYWYRRVMGKEIKFLLHFVKESKQDESGMPNNRFLAERTGGTYSTLKVQPAELEDSGVYFCASSPGVPLRINSYEQYFGPGTRLTVT.

In nucleotides, the CDR3 is TGTGCCTGGACCCTAAGCGAGGCCGGGGAGCTGTTTTTT. It codes for CAWTLSEAGELFF. V usage is TRBV30 and J usage is TRBJ2-2; D unclear. Per germline, CDR1 GTSNPN and CDR2 SVGIG (reference sequence). The CDR3 is made up of 13 amino acids. Trimming stripped 4 bases from V and 6 bases from J, with 12 bases between.

This rearrangement joins TRBV19 to TRBJ2-4; TRBD2 aligns across 14 bases. This CDR3 is 16 amino acids long. The V and J ends lost 7 bases and 9 bases, in that order; junction bases with no gene match: 11. Germline CDR1 and CDR2: LNHDA and SQIVND (reference sequence). CDR3: CASIDLGLAGESIQYF. Here the CDR3 DNA reads TGTGCCAGTATCGACCTGGGACTAGCGGGAGAGTCCATTCAGTACTTC.

This clone is a singleton in its sample. The chain is built from TRBV7-2 and TRBJ1-5; D is undetermined. Germline-derived CDR1 and CDR2 are SGHTA and FQGNSA. V was trimmed by 0 bases and J by 4 bases, leaving 10 bases between them. The CDR3 loop spans 15 amino acids. Here the CDR3 reads CASSLAGQVNQPQHF. The CDR3 bases are TGTGCCAGCAGCTTAGCGGGCCAGGTGAATCAGCCCCAGCATTTT.

This chain uses TRBV5-1 with TRBJ2-7, with 11 bases identical to TRBD1. Per the germline V gene, CDR1 is SGHRS and CDR2 is YFSETQ. The CDR3 extends over 13 amino acids. V dropped 3 bases and J dropped 4; count of bases not matched to a gene: 0. The CDR3 loop is CASSWDRGYEQYF. The DNA for the CDR3 is TGCGCCAGCAGCTGGGACAGGGGGTACGAGCAGTACTTC.

The chain links TRBV28 to TRBJ2-5; the match to TRBD2 covers 12 bases. J was trimmed by 6 bases and V by 7 bases; bases with no gene match: 9. There are 15 residues in the CDR3. Per the germline V gene, CDR1 is MDHEN and CDR2 is SYDVKM. CDR3 coding DNA: TGTGCCAGCACCGCGACTAGCGGGAGATCCAAGACCCAGTACTTC. Its translation: CASTATSGRSKTQYF.

The chain uses TRBV19 and TRBJ1-5; TRBD1 matches at 10 bases. The germline V gene encodes CDR1 LNHDA and CDR2 SQIVND (reference sequence). This CDR3 contains 14 residues. Germline trimming cut 7 bases from V and 7 bases from J; bases unmatched to any gene: 7. The CDR3 spells CASNRQGARQPQHF. For the CDR3, the DNA is TGTGCCAGTAACAGACAGGGGGCGAGGCAGCCCCAGCATTTT.

The rearrangement joins TRBV9 to TRBJ1-3, with D uncertain. V shed 0 bases and J shed 0 bases, with 7 bases lying between them. The germline gives CDR1 SGDLS, CDR2 YYNGEE. CDR3 length: 15 residues. Here the CDR3 DNA reads TGTGCCAGCAGCGTAGCCACGAGCTCTGGAAACACCATATATTTT. Protein sequence: CASSVATSSGNTIYF.

The gene calls are TRBV27 and TRBJ2-3; TRBD2 is a possible D gene (6 bases). Germline V lookup: CDR1 MNHEY, CDR2 SMNVEV (reference sequence). The CDR3 length is 15 residues. The ends were cut back, 0 bases at V and 4 bases at J, with 11 bases in the middle. The CDR3 DNA sequence: TGTGCCAGCAGTTTATCCTGGCGGGATGCAGATACGCAGTATTTT. This translates into CASSLSWRDADTQYF.

The gene calls are TRBV4-1 and TRBJ2-1, with 10 bases fitting TRBD1. V lost 2 bases and J lost 2; bases outside the gene matches: 9. Germline V CDR1 and CDR2: MGHRA, YSYEKL. The CDR3 is 18 residues long. The CDR3 sequence: CASSQSTSGTGAYNEQFF. The CDR3 DNA follows: TGCGCCAGCAGCCAATCAACTTCCGGGACAGGGGCCTACAATGAGCAGTTCTTC.

The chain recombines TRBV23-1 with TRBJ1-5; 7 positions match TRBD1. TRBV23-1 is annotated as an ORF whose role is uncertain. CDR3 length equals 18 residues. V lost 3 bases and J lost 6; bases outside the gene matches: 17. CDR3 coding DNA: TGCGCCAGCAGTCACAACCCTAGGGGGCACAGGGACGTTCAGCCCCAGCATTTT. Translated: CASSHNPRGHRDVQPQHF.

The chain recombines TRBV4-1 with TRBJ2-7; D unresolved. The germline V gene has CDR1 MGHRA and CDR2 YSYEKL. V lost 0 bases, J lost 1 base, and 7 bases lay in between. CDR3 length: 14 amino acids. CDR3 sequence (DNA): TGCGCCAGCAGCCAAGATACTCGGTCCTACGAGCAGTACTTC. Protein sequence: CASSQDTRSYEQYF.

The chain links TRBV27 to TRBJ1-1; a possible D gene is TRBD1 (5 bases). The CDR3 extends over 13 amino acids. Germline CDR1 and CDR2: MNHEY and SMNVEV (reference sequence). Deletions cut 7 bases from V and 5 bases from J, with 14 bases between. CDR3 residues: CASTHRRGTEAFF. CDR3 in DNA: TGTGCCAGCACCCACCGTAGGGGTACTGAAGCTTTCTTT.

The CDR3 region has the DNA TGTGCCAGCAGCCCCAATGTTGCTAGCGGGGGCGAGCAGTACTTC. Its protein is CASSPNVASGGEQYF. This chain links TRBV11-2 with TRBJ2-7, with 10 nucleotides matching TRBD2. The ends lost 5 bases at V and 6 bases at J; junction bases unmatched: 10. Germline CDR1 reads SGHAT; CDR2 reads FQNNGV. The CDR3 is made up of 15 amino acids.

The rearrangement uses TRBV11-2 and TRBJ2-7; 7 nucleotides match TRBD1. V lost 4 bases to trimming and J lost 4 bases; unmatched junction nucleotides: 10. The CDR3 totals 15 residues. Germline-derived CDR1 and CDR2 are SGHAT and FQNNGV. The CDR3 DNA sequence: TGTGCCAGCAGCTACACCGGGACAGAGGGTTACGAGCAGTACTTC. Its protein product is CASSYTGTEGYEQYF.

V gene TRBV27 combines with J gene TRBJ2-7, with a possible D match to TRBD1 (6 bases). Deletions cut 7 bases from V and 7 bases from J, with 11 bases between. The CDR3 loop spans 11 amino acids. Germline V CDR1 and CDR2: MNHEY, SMNVEV (reference sequence). The CDR3, as DNA: TGTGCCAGCACCCTAGGGGGTGAGCAGTACTTC. Protein: CASTLGGEQYF.

The chain employs TRBV5-1 and TRBJ1-1, with 8 bases identical to TRBD1. V was pared by 4 bases and J by 4 bases, with 6 bases of the junction left unmatched. CDR3 length: 14 residues. Germline V gives CDR1 SGHRS, CDR2 YFSETQ. CDR3 DNA sequence: TGCGCCAGCAGCCGGGACAGGTTCTCCACTGAAGCTTTCTTT. Protein product: CASSRDRFSTEAFF.

The CDR3 region is CASSFGRGRAQHF. DNA for the CDR3: TGTGCCAGCAGTTTCGGGAGGGGAAGAGCCCAGCATTTT. The rearrangement uses TRBV28 and TRBJ1-5; D perhaps matches TRBD1 (5 bases). Germline V CDR1 and CDR2: MDHEN, SYDVKM. The CDR3 contains 13 residues. V lost 3 bases and J 11 bases, leaving 14 bases between the germline ends.

This chain links TRBV30 with TRBJ1-1; possible D gene TRBD1, 6 bases. The CDR3 covers 12 residues. CDR1 and CDR2 from the germline V gene are GTSNPN and SVGIG (reference sequence). V was cut by 3 bases and J by 9 bases, with 14 bases left in between. The CDR3 sequence is CAWRKTGTKAFF. CDR3 DNA: TGTGCCTGGAGAAAAACAGGGACTAAAGCTTTCTTT.

This sequence joins TRBV27 and TRBJ2-1; a possible D gene is TRBD1 (5 bases). Trimming stripped 3 bases from V and 9 bases from J, with 15 bases between. Germline V gene lookup returns CDR1 MNHEY and CDR2 SMNVEV (reference sequence). There are 14 residues in the CDR3. CDR3 DNA: TGTGCCAGCAGTTTGCCCCAGGGCCGCGGTGAGCAGTTCTTC. Translating it yields CASSLPQGRGEQFF.

The rearrangement joins TRBV5-5 to TRBJ2-7; TRBD1 matches at 10 bases. This CDR3 spans 16 amino acids. V was clipped by 4 bases and J by 2 bases; unmatched bases: 9. Germline V gives CDR1 SGHKS, CDR2 YYEKEE (reference sequence). This chain's CDR3 is CASSQVPGQGTYEQYF. CDR3 coding DNA: TGTGCCAGCAGCCAGGTCCCGGGACAGGGGACCTACGAGCAGTACTTC.

V usage is TRBV27 and J usage is TRBJ2-7, with 8 bases lining up with TRBD2. The CDR3 has 14 residues. CDR1 is MNHEY, CDR2 SMNVEV, per germline (reference sequence). V lost 6 bases to trimming and J lost 9 bases; unmatched junction nucleotides: 13. CDR3: CASRASGSNGGQYF. The CDR3 DNA reads as TGTGCCAGCAGGGCTAGCGGGTCCAACGGGGGGCAGTACTTC.

V gene TRBV9 combines with J gene TRBJ2-2; 11 bases agree with TRBD2. This CDR3 has 18 amino acids. CDR1 and CDR2 (germline): SGDLS, YYNGEE. Germline trimming cut 4 bases from V and 6 bases from J; bases unmatched to any gene: 14. CDR3 sequence: CASSPTSRVAGGPGELFF. In nucleotides, the CDR3 is TGTGCCAGCAGCCCAACATCTCGGGTAGCGGGAGGGCCCGGGGAGCTGTTTTTT.

V is TRBV6-6 and J is TRBJ2-2; D not certain. V was cut by 0 bases and J by 6 bases, with 5 bases left in between. The germline gives CDR1 MNHNY, CDR2 SVGAGI (reference sequence). CDR3 size: 13 residues. DNA of the CDR3: TGTGCCAGCAGTTACTCGACTTCCGGGGAGCTGTTTTTT. Its translation: CASSYSTSGELFF.

The V call is TRBV5-4, the J call TRBJ2-1; 9 bases agree with TRBD1. V was pared by 4 bases and J by 6 bases, with 5 bases of the junction left unmatched. Germline CDR1 SGHNT, CDR2 YYREEE (reference sequence). The CDR3 spans 14 residues. For the CDR3, the DNA is TGTGCCAGCAGCAGGGGACAGGGTCGCAATGAGCAGTTCTTC. Encoded protein: CASSRGQGRNEQFF.